This record concerns one T cell receptor beta chain sequence. The antigen this receptor binds is unknown. No base quality values were provided; no much bigger clone lies one nucleotide off. CDR1 and CDR2 (SGHRS, YFSETQ) derive from the germline V gene. V gives up 5 bases and J gives up 0 bases, and the segment between their germline ends measures 15 bases. Including the terminal cysteine and phenylalanine, the CDR3 comprises 15 residues. This entry keeps only the CDR3 DNA: 45 bases, framed from base 1. Patients with autoimmune disease history or receiving systemic immunosuppression were excluded from the trial. Peripheral blood for TCR sequencing was drawn from every dose cohort at baseline, at cycle 4 day 1 and at cycle 7 day 1. Samples were obtained from an open-label, multicenter, first-in-human phase I dose-escalation trial of ivuxolimab. The trial enrolled adults with locally advanced or metastatic head and neck squamous cell, hepatocellular, melanoma or renal cell carcinoma. Before TCR sequencing, CD4+ T cells and CD8+ T cells from peripheral blood were sorted into separate populations.

For sequencing of the TCRbeta CDR3 region, genomic DNA was extracted from the sorted cells. TCRbeta CDR3 regions were sequenced using the immunoSEQ Assay. TCRdb's version of the immuneACCESS table is confined to in-frame rearrangements and falls short of the full clone set. An unresolved V gene accounts for under half of the shortfall where checked; the remainder is of unknown origin. The sample table contains about 100,000 clones; only one count was recorded for 90% of them. In total, the top ten clones hold approximately 0.34% of the sample. This record comes from a study of OX40 agonist ivuxolimab in advanced cancers. Turning to the overall study: Ivuxolimab, which targeted the costimulatory receptor OX40 (CD134), was an agonistic, fully human IgG2 monoclonal antibody. In the dose-escalation cohort, more than 75% of patients were male, and the mean age was roughly 60 years, with a range of about 20 to 79. The paper covers the monotherapy dose-escalation part of the phase I ivuxolimab trial, which included N of about 51 patients. The point of sequencing TCRbeta in the periphery was to test whether ivuxolimab changed TCR sequence diversity and drove clonal T-cell expansion. Of the 50 to 55 patients in dose escalation, about 20 had hepatocellular carcinoma, around 15 had melanoma, 9 had renal cell carcinoma and 9 had head and neck cancer. Patients were allowed to have had prior anti-PD-1, anti-PD-L1 or anti-CTLA-4 therapy, and around two fifths of the dose-escalation patients had been treated with checkpoint inhibitors. Partial responses occurred in three dose-escalation patients, of whom one had hepatocellular carcinoma and two had cutaneous melanoma. Intravenous ivuxolimab was administered to patients every 2 weeks at six dose levels: 0.01, 0.1, 0.3, 1.5, 3 and 10 mg/kg. The study at large found these results: In the 0.1-3.0 mg/kg groups, partial responders were among the patients with the lowest normalized peripheral clonal expansion, particularly in CD8+ T cells. Which antigens the clonally expanded peripheral T cells were specific for was not determined. After ivuxolimab, CD8+ T cells had more expanded clones than CD4+ T cells on average. At doses of 0.1 to 3.0 mg/kg, clonal expansion of both CD4+ and CD8+ blood T cells was observed from baseline to week 6. Low levels of normalized T-cell clonal expansion were also seen in some patients who did not respond.

This sequence uses TRBV5-1 and TRBJ2-7; the D gene is possibly TRBD1 or TRBD2, with 6 bases matching each. The TCR sequence derives from an adult with an advanced solid tumor such as melanoma, head and neck, liver or kidney cancer. Sequenced here: CD4+ or CD8+ T cells sorted from blood, sampled in a trial of the OX40 agonist ivuxolimab. The base sequence is TGCGCCAGCAGATGGGGGGACACGAGCTCCTACGAGCAGTACTTC. It encodes CASRWGDTSSYEQYF.